Sequencing of this T cell receptor (beta chain) was carried out in a study of T cell changes during pregnancy in multiple sclerosis. Germline V gene sequence: CDR1 LNHDA, CDR2 SQIVND (reference sequence). This CDR3 has 13 amino acids. V shed 6 bases and J 5 bases; nucleotides not matched to a gene: 3. The repertoire was sequenced with immunoSEQ multiplex PCR; TCRdb's copy has only in-frame clones and lacks some. This table holds 100,000 or so clones, more than 90% found once. Sequences were derived from peripheral blood, sampled in the second trimester of pregnancy. The TCR comes from a female donor with multiple sclerosis, enrolled in a pregnancy study. The chain carries TRBV19 and TRBJ1-4; 7 nucleotides agree with TRBD1. CDR3 protein: CASRGQVNEKLFF. The CDR3, as DNA: TGTGCCAGTAGAGGACAGGTGAATGAAAAACTGTTTTTT. Complete variable domain (other parts from reference TRBV19 and TRBJ1-4): DGGITQSPKYLFRKEGQNVTLSCEQNLNHDAMYWYRQDPGQGLRLIYYSQIVNDFQKGDIAEGYSVSREKKESFPLTVTSAQKNPTAFYLCASRGQVNEKLFFGSGTQLSVL.